What follows is one T cell receptor beta chain and its context. As yet, its antigen is unknown. This sample stems from a study of response to subunit inactivated influenza vaccine. TCRdb called the RT-PCR reads again in MiXCR, with one record for every CDR3 protein. The table has about 580,000 distinct CDR3 sequences, roughly 15% seen once. After removal of 4 bases from V and 7 bases from J, the junction contained 8 bases not matched to a gene. This CDR3 is 16 amino acids long. Looked up from germline, CDR1 is SGHAT and CDR2 is FQDESV (reference sequence). Notes on the study in general: There was a suggestion from the authors that each seasonal influenza vaccination recruits few new T cells.

The sample in question was PBMCs from blood, obtained roughly 12 days after vaccination. The chain recombines TRBV11-1 with TRBJ2-1, with 12 nucleotides matching TRBD1. This TCR was recovered from a man in his fifties or sixties who received an inactivated influenza vaccine. The CDR3 DNA reads as TGTGCCAGCAGCTATCCGGGACAGGGGGCACGAAATGAGCAGTTCTTC. Its protein product is CASSYPGQGARNEQFF.